The clone carrying this TCR beta chain showed up many times. The antigen is undetermined. The time point was: persistent/refractory GD, antithyroid drugs over 5 years with positive TRAb. With RNA extracted from PBMCs as input, the TCR library was made. About 8.8 milliliters of peripheral blood went into EDTA tubes. Germline lookup yields CDR1 KGHSH and CDR2 LQKENI. V lost 6 bases and J 5 bases, leaving 11 bases between the germline ends. The CDR3 has 12 residues. The data were obtained in a study of regulatory T cells in long-lasting Graves disease. For the study at large: Persistence in Graves' disease denoted antithyroid drug use beyond 5 years alongside positive TSH receptor antibodies.

TCR beta libraries were built with iRepertoire HTBI primers and Arm-PCR of CDR3 regions. MiXCR, applied by TCRdb to the multiplex PCR reads, yields one record per CDR3 protein. The table has roughly 500,000 distinct CDR3 sequences, roughly 23% seen once. Study-level points and caveats: Sharing of public clonotypes was greater in persistent patients (2,741) than in new patients (roughly 880).

This TCR derives from a female donor with Graves disease. The rearrangement uses TRBV18 and TRBJ2-7, with TRBD1 as a possible D gene (5 bases). The source material was peripheral blood mononuclear cells (PBMCs), sampled when the disease was refractory, from a patient treated with antithyroid drugs. The DNA of the CDR3 is TGTGCCAGCTCCCCCCAGGGTGACGAGCAGTACTTC. This encodes CASSPQGDEQYF.